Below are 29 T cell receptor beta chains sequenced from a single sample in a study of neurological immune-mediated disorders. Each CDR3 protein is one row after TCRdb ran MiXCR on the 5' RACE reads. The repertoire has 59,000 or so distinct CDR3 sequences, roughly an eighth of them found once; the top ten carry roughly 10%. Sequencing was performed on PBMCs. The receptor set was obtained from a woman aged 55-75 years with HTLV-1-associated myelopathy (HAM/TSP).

CDR3 protein: CASSLEAGVGNEQFF. The CDR3 DNA sequence: TGCGCCAGCAGCTTGGAGGCGGGAGTCGGGAATGAGCAGTTCTTC. The chain links TRBV5-1 to TRBJ2-1; 7 nucleotides match TRBD2. The V gene's germline CDR1 is SGHRS and CDR2 YFSETQ. With V trimmed by 0 bases and J by 7 bases, 7 bases remained unmatched. The CDR3 runs 15 residues.

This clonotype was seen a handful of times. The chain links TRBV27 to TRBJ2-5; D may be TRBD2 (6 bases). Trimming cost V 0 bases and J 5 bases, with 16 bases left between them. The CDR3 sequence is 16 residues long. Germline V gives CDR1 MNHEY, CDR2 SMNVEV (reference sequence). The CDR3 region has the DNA TGTGCCAGCAGTTTATCCGGGGACTGGACTGGGGAGACCCAGTACTTC. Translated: CASSLSGDWTGETQYF.

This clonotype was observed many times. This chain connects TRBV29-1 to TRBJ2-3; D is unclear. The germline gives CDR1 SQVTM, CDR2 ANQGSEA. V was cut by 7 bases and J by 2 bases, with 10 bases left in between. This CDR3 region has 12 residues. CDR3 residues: CSASQDTDTQYF. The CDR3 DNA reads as TGCAGCGCCTCTCAAGACACAGATACGCAGTATTTT.

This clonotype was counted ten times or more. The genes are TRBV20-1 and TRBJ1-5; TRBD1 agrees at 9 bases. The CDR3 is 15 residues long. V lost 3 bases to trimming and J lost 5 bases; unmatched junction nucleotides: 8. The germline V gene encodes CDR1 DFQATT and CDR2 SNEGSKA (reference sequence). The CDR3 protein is CSARGTGRLDQPQHF. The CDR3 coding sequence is TGCAGTGCTAGGGGGACAGGGAGGTTGGATCAGCCCCAGCATTTT.

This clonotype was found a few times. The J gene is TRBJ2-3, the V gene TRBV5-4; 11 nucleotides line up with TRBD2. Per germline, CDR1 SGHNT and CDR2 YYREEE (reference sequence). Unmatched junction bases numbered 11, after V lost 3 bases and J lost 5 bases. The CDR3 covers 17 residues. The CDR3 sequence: CASSSTPKGLAVDTQYF. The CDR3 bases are TGTGCCAGCAGCTCCACTCCGAAGGGACTAGCGGTAGATACGCAGTATTTT.

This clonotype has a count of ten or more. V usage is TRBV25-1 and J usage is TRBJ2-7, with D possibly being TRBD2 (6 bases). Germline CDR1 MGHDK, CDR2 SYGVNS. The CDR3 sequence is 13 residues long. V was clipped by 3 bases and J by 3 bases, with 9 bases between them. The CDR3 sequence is CASSETSNYEQYF. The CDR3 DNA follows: TGTGCCAGCAGTGAGACTAGTAACTACGAGCAGTACTTC.

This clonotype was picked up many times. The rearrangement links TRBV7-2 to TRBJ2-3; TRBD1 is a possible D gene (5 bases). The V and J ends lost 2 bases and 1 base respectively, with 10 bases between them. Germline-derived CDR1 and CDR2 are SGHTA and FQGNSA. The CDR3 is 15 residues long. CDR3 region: CASSLRTGGTDTQYF. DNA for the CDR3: TGTGCCAGCAGCTTACGAACAGGAGGCACAGATACGCAGTATTTT.

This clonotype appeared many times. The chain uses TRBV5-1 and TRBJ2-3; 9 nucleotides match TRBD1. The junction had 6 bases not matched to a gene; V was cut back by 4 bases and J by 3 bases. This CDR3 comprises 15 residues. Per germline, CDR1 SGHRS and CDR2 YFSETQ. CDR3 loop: CASSREQGATDTQYF. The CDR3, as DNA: TGCGCCAGCAGCCGTGAACAGGGGGCAACAGATACGCAGTATTTT.

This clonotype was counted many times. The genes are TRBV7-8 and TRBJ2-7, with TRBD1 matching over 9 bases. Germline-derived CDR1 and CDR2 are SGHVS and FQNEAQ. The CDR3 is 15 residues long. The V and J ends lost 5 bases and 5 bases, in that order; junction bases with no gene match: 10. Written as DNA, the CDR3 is TGTGCCAGCAGCCCCCCGGGACAGGGTTTCCACGAGCAGTACTTC. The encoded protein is CASSPPGQGFHEQYF.

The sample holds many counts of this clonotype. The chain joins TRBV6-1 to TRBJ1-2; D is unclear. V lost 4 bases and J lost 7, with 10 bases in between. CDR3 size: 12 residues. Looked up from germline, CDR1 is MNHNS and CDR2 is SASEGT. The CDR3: CASSGRVAGYTF. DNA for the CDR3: TGTGCCAGCAGTGGAAGGGTGGCTGGCTACACCTTC.

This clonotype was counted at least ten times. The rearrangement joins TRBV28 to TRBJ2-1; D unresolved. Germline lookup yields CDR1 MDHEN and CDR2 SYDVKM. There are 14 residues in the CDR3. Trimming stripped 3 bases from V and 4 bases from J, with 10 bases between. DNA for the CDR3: TGTGCCAGCAGTTTTTCGGACCGGTACAATGAGCAGTTCTTC. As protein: CASSFSDRYNEQFF.

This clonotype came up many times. The DNA of the CDR3 is TGTGCCAGCAGTTTTTCGGGCCACAATCAGCCCCAGCATTTT. It specifies CASSFSGHNQPQHF. The chain uses TRBV12-3 or TRBV12-4 and TRBJ1-5; D remains unclear. The CDR3 loop spans 14 amino acids. Deletions cut 3 bases from V and 3 bases from J, with 9 bases between.

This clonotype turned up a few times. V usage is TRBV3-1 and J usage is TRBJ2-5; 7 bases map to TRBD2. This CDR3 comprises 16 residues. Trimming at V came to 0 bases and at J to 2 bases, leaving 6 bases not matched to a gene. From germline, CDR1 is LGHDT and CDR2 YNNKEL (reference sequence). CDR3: CASSQDVRLAQETQYF. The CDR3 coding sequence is TGTGCCAGCAGCCAAGATGTGAGACTAGCTCAAGAGACCCAGTACTTC.

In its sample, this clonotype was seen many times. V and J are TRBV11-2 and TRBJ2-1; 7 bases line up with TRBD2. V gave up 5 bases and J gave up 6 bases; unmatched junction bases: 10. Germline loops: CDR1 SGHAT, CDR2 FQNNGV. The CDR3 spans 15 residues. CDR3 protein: CASSIRLAVFNEQFF. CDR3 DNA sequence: TGTGCCAGCAGCATAAGACTAGCTGTTTTCAATGAGCAGTTCTTC.

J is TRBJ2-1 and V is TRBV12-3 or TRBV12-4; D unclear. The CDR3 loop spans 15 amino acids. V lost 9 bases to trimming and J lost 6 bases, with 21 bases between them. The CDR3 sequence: CASIDTFRGSNEQFF. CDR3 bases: TGTGCCAGTATTGATACCTTCAGAGGAAGCAATGAGCAGTTCTTC.

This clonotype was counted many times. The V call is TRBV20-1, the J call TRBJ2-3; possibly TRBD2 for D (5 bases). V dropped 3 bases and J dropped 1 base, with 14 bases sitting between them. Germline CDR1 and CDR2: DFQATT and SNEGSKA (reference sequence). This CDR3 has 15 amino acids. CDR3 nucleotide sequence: TGCAGTGCTAGGTCAGCTAGCTGGGGCACAGATACGCAGTATTTT. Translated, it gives CSARSASWGTDTQYF.

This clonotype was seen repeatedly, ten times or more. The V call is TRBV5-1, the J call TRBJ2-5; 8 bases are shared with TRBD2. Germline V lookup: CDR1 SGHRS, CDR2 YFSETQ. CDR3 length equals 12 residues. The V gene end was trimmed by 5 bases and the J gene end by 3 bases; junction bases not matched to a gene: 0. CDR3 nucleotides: TGCGCCAGCAGGCGGGGGGAAGAGACCCAGTACTTC. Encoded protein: CASRRGEETQYF.

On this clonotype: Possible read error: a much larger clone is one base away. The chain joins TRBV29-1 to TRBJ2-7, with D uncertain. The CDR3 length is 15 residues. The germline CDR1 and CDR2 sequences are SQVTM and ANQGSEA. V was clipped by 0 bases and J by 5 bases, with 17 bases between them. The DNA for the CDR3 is TGCAGCGTTGAAGACCAAGGTGGGCGGAAAGACGAGCAGTACTTC. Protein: CSVEDQGGRKDEQYF.

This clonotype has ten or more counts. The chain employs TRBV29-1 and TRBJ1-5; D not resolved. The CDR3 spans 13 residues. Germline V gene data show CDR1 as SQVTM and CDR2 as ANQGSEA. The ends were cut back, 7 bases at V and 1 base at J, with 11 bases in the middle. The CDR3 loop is CSAASGSNQPQHF. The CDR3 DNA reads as TGCAGCGCGGCTTCGGGGAGCAATCAGCCCCAGCATTTT.

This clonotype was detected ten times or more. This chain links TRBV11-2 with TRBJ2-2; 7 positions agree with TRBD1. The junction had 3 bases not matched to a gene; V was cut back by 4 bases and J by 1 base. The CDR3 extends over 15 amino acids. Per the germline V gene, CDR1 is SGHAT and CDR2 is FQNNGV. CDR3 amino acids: CASSSYRGNTGELFF. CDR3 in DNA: TGTGCCAGCAGCTCTTACAGGGGGAACACCGGGGAGCTGTTTTTT.

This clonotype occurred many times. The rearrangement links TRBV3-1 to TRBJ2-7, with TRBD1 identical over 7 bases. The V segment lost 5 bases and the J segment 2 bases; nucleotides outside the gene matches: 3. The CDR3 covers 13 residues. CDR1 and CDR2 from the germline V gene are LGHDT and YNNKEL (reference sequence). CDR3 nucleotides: TGTGCCAGCAGCAAAGGGACAGCCTACGAGCAGTACTTC. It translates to CASSKGTAYEQYF.

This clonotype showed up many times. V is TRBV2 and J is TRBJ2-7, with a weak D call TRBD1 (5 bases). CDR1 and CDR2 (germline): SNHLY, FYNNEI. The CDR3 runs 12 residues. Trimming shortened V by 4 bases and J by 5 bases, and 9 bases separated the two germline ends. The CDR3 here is CASSAGIHEQYF. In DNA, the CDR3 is TGTGCCAGCAGTGCAGGGATCCACGAGCAGTACTTC.

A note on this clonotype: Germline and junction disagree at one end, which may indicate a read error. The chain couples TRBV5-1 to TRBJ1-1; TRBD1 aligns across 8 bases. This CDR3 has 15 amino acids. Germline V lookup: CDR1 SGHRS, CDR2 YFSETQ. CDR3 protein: CAISPGQGWNTEDFF. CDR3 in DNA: TGCGCCATCAGCCCAGGACAGGGCTGGAACACTGAAGATTTCTTT.

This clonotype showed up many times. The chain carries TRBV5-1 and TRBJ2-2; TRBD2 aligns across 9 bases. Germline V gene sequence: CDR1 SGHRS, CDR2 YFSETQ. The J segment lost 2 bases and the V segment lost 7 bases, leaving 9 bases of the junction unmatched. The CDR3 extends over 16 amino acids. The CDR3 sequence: CASHAGGSPNTGELFF. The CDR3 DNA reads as TGCGCCAGCCACGCGGGAGGGTCCCCAAACACCGGGGAGCTGTTTTTT.

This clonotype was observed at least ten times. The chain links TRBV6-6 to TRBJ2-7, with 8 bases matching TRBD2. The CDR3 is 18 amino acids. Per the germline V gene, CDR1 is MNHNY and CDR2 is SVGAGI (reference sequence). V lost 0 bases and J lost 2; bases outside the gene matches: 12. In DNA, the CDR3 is TGTGCCAGCAGTTACTCGAGATCTGCCAGCGGGGGCACCTACGAGCAGTACTTC. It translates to CASSYSRSASGGTYEQYF.

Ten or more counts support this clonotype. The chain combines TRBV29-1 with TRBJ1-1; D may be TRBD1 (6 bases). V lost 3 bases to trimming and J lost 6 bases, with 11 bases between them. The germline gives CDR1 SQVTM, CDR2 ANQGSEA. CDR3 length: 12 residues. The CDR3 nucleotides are TGCAGCGTTGAGGGGGCTGGTGCTGAAGCTTTCTTT. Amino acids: CSVEGAGAEAFF.

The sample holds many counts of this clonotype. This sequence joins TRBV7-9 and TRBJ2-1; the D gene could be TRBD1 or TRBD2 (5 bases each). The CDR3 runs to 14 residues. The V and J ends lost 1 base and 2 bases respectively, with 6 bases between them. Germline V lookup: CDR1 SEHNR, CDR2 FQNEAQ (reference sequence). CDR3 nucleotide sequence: TGTGCCAGCAGCTTAGAGGGACCCTACAATGAGCAGTTCTTC. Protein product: CASSLEGPYNEQFF.

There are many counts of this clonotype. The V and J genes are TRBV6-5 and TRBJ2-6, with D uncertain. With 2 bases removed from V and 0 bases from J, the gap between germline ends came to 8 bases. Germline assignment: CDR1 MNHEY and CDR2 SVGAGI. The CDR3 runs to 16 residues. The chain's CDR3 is CASSYRALSGANVLTF. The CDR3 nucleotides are TGTGCCAGCAGTTACCGGGCCCTCTCTGGGGCCAACGTCCTGACTTTC.

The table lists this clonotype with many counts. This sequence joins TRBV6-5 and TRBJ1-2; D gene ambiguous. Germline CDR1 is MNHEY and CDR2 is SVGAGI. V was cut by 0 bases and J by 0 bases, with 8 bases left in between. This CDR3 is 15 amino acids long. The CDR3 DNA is TGTGCCAGCAGTTACTCGTGGGGTCCTAACTATGGCTACACCTTC. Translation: CASSYSWGPNYGYTF.